These 16 T cell receptor beta chains were sequenced from one sample in a study of radiotherapy plus CTLA-4 blockade in lung cancer. Generated by immunoSEQ multiplex PCR, the TCRdb table keeps only in-frame clones and is missing some. The table records about 70,000 clones, around three quarters of them present only once. Sequences were derived from peripheral blood, sampled from a patient treated with radiotherapy plus ipilimumab. Receptors originate from a human donor with non-small cell lung cancer who had a complete response to radiotherapy plus ipilimumab.

The rearrangement links TRBV7-9 to TRBJ1-2; 8 bases match TRBD1. This CDR3 spans 12 amino acids. With V trimmed by 7 bases and J by 6 bases, 4 bases remained unmatched. Germline-derived CDR1 and CDR2 are SEHNR and FQNEAQ (reference sequence). DNA of the CDR3: TGTGCCAGCACCGGACAGGGAGATGGCTACACCTTC. Translated, it gives CASTGQGDGYTF.

The chain joins TRBV15 to TRBJ1-5; D is ambiguous. The CDR3 extends over 15 amino acids. The V gene's germline CDR1 is LNHNV and CDR2 YYDKDF (reference sequence). The V end was cut by 6 bases, the J end by 0 bases, with 12 bases between. Here the CDR3 DNA reads TGTGCCACCAGGGGTGGATTTAATAGCAATCAGCCCCAGCATTTT. It encodes CATRGGFNSNQPQHF.

The chain couples TRBV5-6 to TRBJ1-5; D possibly corresponds to TRBD1 (5 bases). CDR1 is SGHDT and CDR2 is YYEEEE in the germline V gene. The CDR3 totals 14 residues. V was pared by 0 bases and J by 6 bases, with 10 bases between. The CDR3 sequence is CASSLEGLSQPQHF. The DNA of the CDR3 is TGTGCCAGCAGCTTGGAGGGGCTTAGTCAGCCCCAGCATTTT.

The chain links TRBV30 to TRBJ2-5; D is unresolved. The CDR3 extends over 12 amino acids. Per the germline V gene, CDR1 is GTSNPN and CDR2 is SVGIG (reference sequence). Between the trimmed V and J ends, which lost 2 bases and 4 bases, there was a span of 8 bases. The CDR3 spells CAWSRSRETQYF. As DNA, the CDR3 is TGTGCCTGGAGTAGGTCTCGAGAGACCCAGTACTTC.

Of note for this clone: One end of the junction does not line up with germline, which may come from a read error. This chain links TRBV5-4 with TRBJ2-3, with a tentative D call TRBD2 (6 bases). Germline V gives CDR1 SGHNT, CDR2 YYREEE (reference sequence). CDR3 length: 14 amino acids. CDR3 sequence: CASSLDIFGGDMFF. CDR3 in DNA: TGTGCCAGCAGCTTGGATATTTTCGGCGGGGATATGTTTTTT. Full variable domain (remainder filled in from reference TRBV5-4 and TRBJ2-3): ETGVTQSPTHLIKTRGQQVTLRCSSQSGHNTVSWYQQALGQGPQFIFQYYREEENGRGNFPPRFSGLQFPNYSSELNVNALELDDSALYLCASSLDIFGGDMFFGPGTRLTVL.

This chain joins TRBV15 and TRBJ2-2, with a possible D match to TRBD1 (6 bases). Germline values: CDR1 LNHNV, CDR2 YYDKDF (reference sequence). This CDR3 spans 13 amino acids. Trimming removed 8 bases from V and 5 bases from J, with 12 bases in between. For the CDR3, the DNA is TGTGCCACCGGAAGGGGGAAGACCGGGGAGCTGTTTTTT. It yields the protein CATGRGKTGELFF.

This chain links TRBV13 with TRBJ2-4; D gene unclear. Between the trimmed V and J ends, which lost 0 bases and 6 bases, there was a span of 12 bases. The germline CDR1 and CDR2 sequences are PRHDT and FYEKMQ (reference sequence). This CDR3 has 15 residues. CDR3 loop: CASSLGLHNGNIQYF. The CDR3 DNA is TGTGCCAGCAGCTTAGGCCTGCATAACGGAAACATTCAGTACTTC.

The chain joins TRBV19 to TRBJ1-4; D is uncertain. Germline V gene lookup returns CDR1 LNHDA and CDR2 SQIVND (reference sequence). The CDR3 is 14 amino acids. Trimming took off 3 bases at V and 8 bases at J, with 13 bases between the two ends. The CDR3 sequence is CASSIGSLGEKLFF. DNA of the CDR3: TGTGCCAGTAGTATTGGGAGCCTGGGGGAAAAACTGTTTTTT.

The rearrangement joins TRBV5-1 to TRBJ2-5, with 11 bases lining up with TRBD2. Germline trimming cut 0 bases from V and 2 bases from J; bases unmatched to any gene: 6. Germline CDR1 reads SGHRS; CDR2 reads YFSETQ. This CDR3 contains 17 residues. This chain's CDR3 is CASSLALAGVGQETQYF. CDR3 bases: TGCGCCAGCAGCTTGGCACTAGCGGGAGTGGGGCAAGAGACCCAGTACTTC.

This chain joins TRBV18 and TRBJ1-2; a possible D gene is TRBD1 (6 bases). Germline CDR1 and CDR2: KGHSH and LQKENI. V lost 3 bases and J 8 bases, leaving 13 bases between the germline ends. The CDR3 sequence is 13 residues long. DNA for the CDR3: TGTGCCAGCTCACCGGGGGGGGCTGAAGGCTACACCTTC. As protein: CASSPGGAEGYTF.

The rearrangement joins TRBV7-9 to TRBJ1-4; 7 bases match TRBD1. Germline V lookup: CDR1 SEHNR, CDR2 FQNEAQ (reference sequence). V was clipped by 4 bases and J by 8 bases; unmatched bases: 13. The CDR3 length is 16 residues. CDR3 bases: TGTGCCAGCAGCTCCATCGGGACAGCTATGCGAGAAAAACTGTTTTTT. Its translation: CASSSIGTAMREKLFF.

This chain joins TRBV7-9 and TRBJ2-2; the D is unclear. The CDR3 sequence is 14 residues long. The germline CDR1 and CDR2 sequences are SEHNR and FQNEAQ (reference sequence). The V and J ends lost 5 bases and 6 bases respectively, with 13 bases between them. CDR3 residues: CASSPDLTAGELFF. The CDR3 DNA is TGTGCCAGCAGCCCCGATCTGACCGCCGGGGAGCTGTTTTTT.

This chain joins TRBV5-8 and TRBJ2-1; D perhaps matches TRBD1 (8 bases). The CDR3 runs 15 residues. Trimming removed 7 bases at V and 7 bases at J, with 21 bases between. Per germline, CDR1 SGHTS and CDR2 YDEGEE. The CDR3 DNA sequence: TGTGCCAGCGGCGGACAGGGACTAATATCAAATGAGCAGTTCTTC. This gives the protein CASGGQGLISNEQFF.

The chain joins TRBV11-3 to TRBJ2-5, with TRBD1 as a possible D gene (6 bases). Germline CDR1 is SGHNT and CDR2 is YENEEA. The CDR3 has 14 amino acids. Trimming took off 5 bases at V and 7 bases at J, with 17 bases between the two ends. CDR3 in amino acids: CASSRSSGEGTQYF. The CDR3 DNA is TGTGCCAGCAGCCGAAGTTCAGGGGAAGGGACCCAGTACTTC.

The chain joins TRBV28 to TRBJ1-5; unclear D gene. The CDR3 is made up of 14 amino acids. The V end was cut by 3 bases, the J end by 4 bases, with 10 bases between. In germline, CDR1 is MDHEN, CDR2 SYDVKM. CDR3 nucleotides: TGTGCCAGCAGTTTCGCGGGCGAGAATCAGCCCCAGCATTTT. Translation: CASSFAGENQPQHF.

The genes are TRBV28 and TRBJ1-1; D is uncertain. CDR3 size: 12 residues. Germline values: CDR1 MDHEN, CDR2 SYDVKM. V gave up 2 bases and J gave up 8 bases, with 9 bases separating them. This chain's CDR3 is CASSLITEEAFF. CDR3 DNA sequence: TGTGCCAGCAGTTTAATAACAGAAGAAGCTTTCTTT.